This T cell receptor (beta chain) appears in the sequencing data of a study of T cell responses to AZD1222 COVID-19 vaccine. Study results and caveats: Spike-spanning, vaccine-associated CD4 TCRs were dominant at 160-218 and 743-854. Mostly white British, mostly female donors; authors suggested clonal diversity may be underestimated.

Produced via immunoSEQ multiplex PCR; TCRdb's table is partial and in-frame only. The sample consists of about 160,000 clones, about 92% of them appearing once. From germline, CDR1 is MDHEN and CDR2 SYDVKM. The CDR3 extends over 14 amino acids. J was trimmed by 4 bases and V by 6 bases; bases with no gene match: 5. About this clone: Its antigen is currently unknown.

The material was peripheral blood, obtained 28 days after the second AZD1222 dose. V is TRBV28 and J is TRBJ1-5; 8 bases match TRBD1. The TCR was taken from an adult who received the AZD1222 COVID-19 vaccine. The CDR3 DNA reads as TGTGCCAGCAGACGAACAGGGGGAAATCAGCCCCAGCATTTT. As protein: CASRRTGGNQPQHF.